The source of this T cell receptor (beta chain) is a study of blood T cell repertoires in COVID-19. Whole-study context: Researchers got acute and convalescent COVID-19 samples from the United States, Italy and Spain. In each case, the material was cDNA or gDNA derived from T cells, B-cell-depleted T cells, or PBMCs.

Per the germline V gene, CDR1 is LNHDA and CDR2 is SQIVND (reference sequence). Trimming stripped 0 bases from V and 3 bases from J, with 3 bases between. CDR3 length: 13 residues. Patients of the Seattle cohort, enrolled during active infection, were followed longitudinally. In the original analysis: How many nucleated cells were present was estimated from reference gene primer amplification. Libraries were prepared by immunoSEQ multiplex PCR; TCRdb keeps only in-frame clonotypes and omits some of them. Clone size and the V and J calls come from that table; the DNA yielded D and trimming. The repertoire holds about 370,000 clones, with more than 70% as singletons.

The source of this sequence is a woman aged 25 to 39 with COVID-19, enrolled during active disease. The chain links TRBV19 to TRBJ1-3; D unresolved. Sequencing was done on a sample of peripheral blood. In DNA, the CDR3 is TGTGCCAGTAGTATAGACGGTGGAAACACCATATATTTT. It is translated as CASSIDGGNTIYF.